The 9 T cell receptor beta chains below were found in one sample sequenced in a study of blood T cell repertoires in COVID-19. Some clones are missing from TCRdb's copy, which holds only in-frame ones; the method was immunoSEQ multiplex PCR. The sample has under 150,000 clones, 70% to 85% seen once. The sample comprised peripheral blood. The receptors shown here come from a man aged 65 to 79 with active or convalescent COVID-19.

This clone was seen only once. The genes are TRBV6-5 and TRBJ1-5; 9 bases map to TRBD1. Germline CDR1 reads MNHEY; CDR2 reads SVGAGI. This CDR3 is built from 13 residues. Unmatched junction bases numbered 3, after V lost 5 bases and J lost 7 bases. The CDR3 sequence is CASSRQGDQPQHF. The CDR3 nucleotides are TGTGCCAGCAGTCGACAGGGGGACCAGCCCCAGCATTTT.

The chain employs TRBV5-6 and TRBJ2-2; weak D call: TRBD1 (5 bases). Trimming took 2 bases from V and 9 from J, leaving 11 bases between them. The CDR3 runs 13 residues. CDR1 and CDR2 from the germline V gene are SGHDT and YYEEEE. The CDR3 region is CASSLTADRELFF. CDR3 sequence (DNA): TGTGCCAGCAGCTTAACGGCGGACAGGGAGCTGTTTTTT.

The chain combines TRBV10-2 with TRBJ1-2; D might be TRBD1 (6 bases). Trimming removed 6 bases at V and 6 bases at J, with 29 bases between. The CDR3 extends over 18 amino acids. Germline values: CDR1 WSHSY, CDR2 SAAADI. The CDR3 nucleotides read TGCGCCAGCAGCCGATACGGGACACGCGAGGGCCTGAGGAATGGCTACACCTTC. Translated: CASSRYGTREGLRNGYTF.

The CDR3 reads CASSQVAAGVTGNEQFF. The CDR3 DNA reads TGCGCCAGCAGCCAAGTCGCAGCGGGAGTGACGGGAAATGAGCAGTTCTTC. This chain connects TRBV4-3 to TRBJ2-1; 8 nucleotides line up with TRBD2. V lost 1 base to trimming and J lost 7 bases; unmatched junction nucleotides: 12. Germline assignment: CDR1 LGHNA and CDR2 YSLEER. This CDR3 has 17 amino acids.

The gene calls are TRBV6-2 or TRBV6-3 and TRBJ2-3, with 7 bases identical to TRBD2. The CDR3 is 14 residues long. Germline assignment: CDR1 MNHEY and CDR2 SVGEGT. Trimming at V came to 3 bases and at J to 4 bases, leaving 4 bases not matched to a gene. Here the CDR3 reads CASSYGLGSDTQYF. DNA of the CDR3: TGTGCCAGCAGTTATGGACTAGGCTCAGATACGCAGTATTTT.

The V call is TRBV19, the J call TRBJ1-1, with TRBD1 as a possible D gene (5 bases). The CDR3 is 14 amino acids. In germline, CDR1 is LNHDA, CDR2 SQIVND (reference sequence). V gave up 6 bases and J gave up 0 bases, with 11 bases separating them. For the CDR3, the DNA is TGTGCCAGTAGACTGGACAAGATGAACACTGAAGCTTTCTTT. It yields the protein CASRLDKMNTEAFF.

V is TRBV12-5 and J is TRBJ1-1; TRBD1 aligns across 9 bases. CDR3 size: 17 residues. Germline-derived CDR1 and CDR2 are LGHNT and FRNRAP. The V segment lost 1 base and the J segment 7 bases; nucleotides outside the gene matches: 13. CDR3 DNA sequence: TGTGCTAGTGGTTTGGGTTCACCCGGGTCGGGACAGGGTGAAGCTTTCTTT. Its protein is CASGLGSPGSGQGEAFF.

The chain carries TRBV19 and TRBJ1-5; a weak D match, TRBD1 (5 bases). V gave up 4 bases and J gave up 6 bases, with 22 bases separating them. The CDR3 sequence is 17 residues long. Germline V gene lookup returns CDR1 LNHDA and CDR2 SQIVND (reference sequence). CDR3 region: CASSRRRDVLGGQPQHF. CDR3 bases: TGTGCCAGTAGTAGGAGGCGGGACGTGCTGGGGGGTCAGCCCCAGCATTTT. The full variable domain, rest sourced from reference TRBV19 and TRBJ1-5, is DGGITQSPKYLFRKEGQNVTLSCEQNLNHDAMYWYRQDPGQGLRLIYYSQIVNDFQKGDIAEGYSVSREKKESFPLTVTSAQKNPTAFYLCASSRRRDVLGGQPQHFGDGTRLSIL.

This rearrangement joins TRBV18 to TRBJ2-7; D gene uncertain. Deletions cut 3 bases from V and 2 bases from J, with 8 bases between. This CDR3 is 13 amino acids long. The germline V gene encodes CDR1 KGHSH and CDR2 LQKENI. CDR3 coding DNA: TGTGCCAGCTCACCCAGCGCGCCCTACGAGCAGTACTTC. It translates to CASSPSAPYEQYF.